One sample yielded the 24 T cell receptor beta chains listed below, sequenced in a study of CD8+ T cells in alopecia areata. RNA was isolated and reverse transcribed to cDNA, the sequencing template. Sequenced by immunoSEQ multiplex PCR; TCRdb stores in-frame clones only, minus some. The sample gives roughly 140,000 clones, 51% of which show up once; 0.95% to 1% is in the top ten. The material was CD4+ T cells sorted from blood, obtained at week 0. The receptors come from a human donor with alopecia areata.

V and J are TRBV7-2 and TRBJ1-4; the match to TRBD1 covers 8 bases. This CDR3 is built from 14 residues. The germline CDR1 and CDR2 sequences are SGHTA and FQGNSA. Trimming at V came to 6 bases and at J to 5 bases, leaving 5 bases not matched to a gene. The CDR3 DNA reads TGTGCCAGCAGTAGACAGGGGAAAAATGAAAAACTGTTTTTT. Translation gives CASSRQGKNEKLFF.

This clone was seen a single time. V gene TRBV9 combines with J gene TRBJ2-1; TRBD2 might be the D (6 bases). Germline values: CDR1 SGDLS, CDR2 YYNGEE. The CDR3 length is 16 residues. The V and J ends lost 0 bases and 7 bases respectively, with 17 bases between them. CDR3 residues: CASSVAPGVSWNEQFF. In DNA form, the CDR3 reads TGTGCCAGCAGCGTAGCACCGGGAGTTTCTTGGAATGAGCAGTTCTTC.

CDR3 sequence: CASSSPRGIGEKLFF. The CDR3 nucleotides are TGTGCCAGCAGCTCGCCCAGGGGAATCGGCGAAAAACTGTTTTTT. The gene calls are TRBV25-1 and TRBJ1-4, with D possibly matching TRBD1 (6 bases). The CDR3 runs 15 residues. V was pared by 6 bases and J by 8 bases, with 19 bases between. From germline, CDR1 is MGHDK and CDR2 SYGVNS.

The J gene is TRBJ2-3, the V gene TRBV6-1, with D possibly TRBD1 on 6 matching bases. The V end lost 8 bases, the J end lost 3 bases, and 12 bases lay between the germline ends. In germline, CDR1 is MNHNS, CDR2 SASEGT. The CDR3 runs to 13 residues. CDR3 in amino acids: CASGRGVTDTQYF. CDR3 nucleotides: TGTGCCAGCGGCAGGGGCGTAACAGATACGCAGTATTTT.

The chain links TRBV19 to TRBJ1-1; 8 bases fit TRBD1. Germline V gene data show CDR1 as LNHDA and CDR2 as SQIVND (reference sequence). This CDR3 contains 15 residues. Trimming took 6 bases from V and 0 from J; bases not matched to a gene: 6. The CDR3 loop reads CASSGGRGLNTEAFF. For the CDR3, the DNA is TGTGCCAGTAGCGGGGGCAGGGGGCTGAACACTGAAGCTTTCTTT. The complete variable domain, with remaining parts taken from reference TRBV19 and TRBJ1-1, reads DGGITQSPKYLFRKEGQNVTLSCEQNLNHDAMYWYRQDPGQGLRLIYYSQIVNDFQKGDIAEGYSVSREKKESFPLTVTSAQKNPTAFYLCASSGGRGLNTEAFFGQGTRLTVV.

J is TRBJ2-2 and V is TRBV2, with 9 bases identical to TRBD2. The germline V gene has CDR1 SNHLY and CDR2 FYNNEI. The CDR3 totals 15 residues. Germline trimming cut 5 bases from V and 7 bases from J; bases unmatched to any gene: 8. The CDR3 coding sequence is TGTGCCAGCAGTCTAACCGGGACTAGCCACGGGGAGCTGTTTTTT. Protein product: CASSLTGTSHGELFF.

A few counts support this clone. The CDR3 here is CASSPSGPLNTEAFF. Written as DNA, the CDR3 is TGTGCCAGCAGCCCCTCGGGACCGCTGAACACTGAAGCTTTCTTT. The rearrangement uses TRBV6-5 and TRBJ1-1; D might be TRBD1 (5 bases). Trimming left V 6 bases short and J 0 bases short, with 14 bases between. The CDR3 runs 15 residues. The V gene's germline CDR1 is MNHEY and CDR2 SVGAGI.

In nucleotides, the CDR3 is TGCGCCAGCAGCTTAGAACCGGGCCCTACCTACGAGCAGTACTTC. Protein sequence: CASSLEPGPTYEQYF. The chain couples TRBV5-1 to TRBJ2-7; no reliable D call. Trimming shortened V by 2 bases and J by 2 bases, and 14 bases separated the two germline ends. The CDR3 loop spans 15 amino acids. Germline CDR1 is SGHRS and CDR2 is YFSETQ.

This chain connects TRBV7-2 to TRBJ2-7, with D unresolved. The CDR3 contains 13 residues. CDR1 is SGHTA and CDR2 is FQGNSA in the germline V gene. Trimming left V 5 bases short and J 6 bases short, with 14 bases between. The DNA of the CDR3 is TGTGCCAGCAGCGCACCCCGGACGCTCGAGCAGTACTTC. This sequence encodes CASSAPRTLEQYF.

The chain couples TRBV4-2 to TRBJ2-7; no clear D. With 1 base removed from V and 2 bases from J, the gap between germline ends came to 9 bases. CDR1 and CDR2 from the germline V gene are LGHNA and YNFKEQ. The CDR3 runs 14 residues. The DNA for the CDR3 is TGTGCCAGCAGCCAAGGTCGGCCCCCCTACGAGCAGTACTTC. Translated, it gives CASSQGRPPYEQYF.

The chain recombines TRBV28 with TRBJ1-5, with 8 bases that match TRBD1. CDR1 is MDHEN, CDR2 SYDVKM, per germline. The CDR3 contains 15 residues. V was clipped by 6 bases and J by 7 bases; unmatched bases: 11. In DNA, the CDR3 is TGTGCCAGCAGCCGGACAGGGTGGAAGGGACAGCCCCAGCATTTT. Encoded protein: CASSRTGWKGQPQHF.

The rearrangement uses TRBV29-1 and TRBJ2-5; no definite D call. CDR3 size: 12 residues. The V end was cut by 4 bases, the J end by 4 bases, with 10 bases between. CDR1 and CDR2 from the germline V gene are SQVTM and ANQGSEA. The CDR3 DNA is TGCAGCGTTGCTCGACGCGGAGAGACCCAGTACTTC. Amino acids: CSVARRGETQYF.

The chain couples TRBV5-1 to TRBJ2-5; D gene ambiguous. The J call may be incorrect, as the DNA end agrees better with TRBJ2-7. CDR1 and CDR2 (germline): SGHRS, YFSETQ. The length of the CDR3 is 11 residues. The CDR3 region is CASSLEDEQYF. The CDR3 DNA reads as TGCGCCAGCAGCTTGGAAGACGAGCAGTACTTC.

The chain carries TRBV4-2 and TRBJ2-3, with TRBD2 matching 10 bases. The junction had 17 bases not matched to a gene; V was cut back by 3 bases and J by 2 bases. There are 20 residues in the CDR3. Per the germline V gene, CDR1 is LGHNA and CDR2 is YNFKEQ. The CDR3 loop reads CASSQTNPGTSAQVTDTQYF. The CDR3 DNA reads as TGTGCCAGCAGCCAGACCAACCCCGGGACTAGCGCTCAAGTCACAGATACGCAGTATTTT.

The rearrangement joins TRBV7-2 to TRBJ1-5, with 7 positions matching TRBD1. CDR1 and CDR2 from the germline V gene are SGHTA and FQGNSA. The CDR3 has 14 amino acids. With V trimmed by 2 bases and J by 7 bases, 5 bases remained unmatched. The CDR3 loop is CASSLRQGVQPQHF. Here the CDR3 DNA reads TGTGCCAGCAGCTTACGACAGGGTGTCCAGCCCCAGCATTTT.

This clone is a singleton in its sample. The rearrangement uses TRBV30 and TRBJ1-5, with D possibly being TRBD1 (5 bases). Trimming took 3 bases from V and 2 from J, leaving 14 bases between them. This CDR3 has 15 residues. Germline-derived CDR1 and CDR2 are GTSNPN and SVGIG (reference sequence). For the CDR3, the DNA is TGTGCCTGGAGCGGGGCAGGGTCCGGCAATCAGCCCCAGCATTTT. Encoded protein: CAWSGAGSGNQPQHF.

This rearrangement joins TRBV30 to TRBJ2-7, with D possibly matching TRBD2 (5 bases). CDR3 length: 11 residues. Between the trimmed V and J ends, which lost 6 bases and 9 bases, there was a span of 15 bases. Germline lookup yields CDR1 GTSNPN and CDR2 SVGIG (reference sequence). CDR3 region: CACQEIAWQYF. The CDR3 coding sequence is TGTGCCTGCCAAGAAATAGCGTGGCAGTACTTC.

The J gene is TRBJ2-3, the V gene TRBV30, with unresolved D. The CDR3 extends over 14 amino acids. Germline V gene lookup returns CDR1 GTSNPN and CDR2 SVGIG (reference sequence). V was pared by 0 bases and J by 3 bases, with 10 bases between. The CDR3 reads CAWSVLPRTDTQYF. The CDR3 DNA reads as TGTGCCTGGAGTGTACTGCCTAGAACAGATACGCAGTATTTT.

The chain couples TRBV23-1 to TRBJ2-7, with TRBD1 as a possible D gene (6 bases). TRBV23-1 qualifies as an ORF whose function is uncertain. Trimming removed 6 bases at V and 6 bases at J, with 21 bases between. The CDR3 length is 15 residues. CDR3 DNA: TGCGCCAGCAGCCAGGACAGTAAGCAGTTATGCGAGCAGTACTTC. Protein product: CASSQDSKQLCEQYF.

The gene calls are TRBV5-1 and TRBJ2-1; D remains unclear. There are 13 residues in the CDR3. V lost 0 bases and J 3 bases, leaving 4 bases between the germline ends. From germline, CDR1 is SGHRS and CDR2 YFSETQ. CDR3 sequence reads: CASSLGDYNEQFF. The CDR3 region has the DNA TGCGCCAGCAGCTTGGGAGACTACAATGAGCAGTTCTTC.

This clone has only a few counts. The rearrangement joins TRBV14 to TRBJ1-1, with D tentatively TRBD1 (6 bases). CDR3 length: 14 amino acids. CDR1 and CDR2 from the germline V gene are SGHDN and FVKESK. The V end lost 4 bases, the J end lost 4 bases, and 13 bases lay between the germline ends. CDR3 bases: TGTGCCAGCAGCCCAGAGTTCAGGGGCACTGAAGCTTTCTTT. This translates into CASSPEFRGTEAFF. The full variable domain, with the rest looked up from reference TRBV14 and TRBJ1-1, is EAGVTQFPSHSVIEKGQTVTLRCDPISGHDNLYWYRRVMGKEIKFLLHFVKESKQDESGMPNNRFLAERTGGTYSTLKVQPAELEDSGVYFCASSPEFRGTEAFFGQGTRLTVV.

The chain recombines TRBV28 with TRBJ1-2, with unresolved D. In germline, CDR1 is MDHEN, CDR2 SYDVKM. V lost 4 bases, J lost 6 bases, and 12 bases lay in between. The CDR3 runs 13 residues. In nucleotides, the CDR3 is TGTGCCAGCAGTTCCGGGATACAAAATGGCTACACCTTC. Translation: CASSSGIQNGYTF.

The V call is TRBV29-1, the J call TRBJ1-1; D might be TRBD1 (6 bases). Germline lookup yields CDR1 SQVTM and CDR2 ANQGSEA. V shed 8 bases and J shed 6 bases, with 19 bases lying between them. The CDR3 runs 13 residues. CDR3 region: CSPQEARGSEAFF. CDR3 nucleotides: TGCAGCCCCCAGGAGGCCAGGGGCTCTGAAGCTTTCTTT.

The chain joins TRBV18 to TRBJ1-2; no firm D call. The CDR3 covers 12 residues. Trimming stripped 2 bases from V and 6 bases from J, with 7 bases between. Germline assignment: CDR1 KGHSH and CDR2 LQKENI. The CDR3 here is CASSPNLDGYTF. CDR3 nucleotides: TGTGCCAGCTCACCAAATTTGGATGGCTACACCTTC.